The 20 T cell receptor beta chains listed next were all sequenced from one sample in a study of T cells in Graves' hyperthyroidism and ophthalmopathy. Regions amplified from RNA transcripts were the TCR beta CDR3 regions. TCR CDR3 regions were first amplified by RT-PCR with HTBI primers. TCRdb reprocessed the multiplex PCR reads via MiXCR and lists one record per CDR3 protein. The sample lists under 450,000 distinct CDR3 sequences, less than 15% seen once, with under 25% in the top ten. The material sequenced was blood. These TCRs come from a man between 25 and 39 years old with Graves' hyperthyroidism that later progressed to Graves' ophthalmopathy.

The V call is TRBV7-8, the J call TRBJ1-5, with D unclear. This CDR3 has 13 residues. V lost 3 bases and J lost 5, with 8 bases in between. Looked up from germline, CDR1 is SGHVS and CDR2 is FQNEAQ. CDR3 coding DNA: TGTGCCAGCAGCTTTTTCGGAGATCAGCCCCAGCATTTT. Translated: CASSFFGDQPQHF.

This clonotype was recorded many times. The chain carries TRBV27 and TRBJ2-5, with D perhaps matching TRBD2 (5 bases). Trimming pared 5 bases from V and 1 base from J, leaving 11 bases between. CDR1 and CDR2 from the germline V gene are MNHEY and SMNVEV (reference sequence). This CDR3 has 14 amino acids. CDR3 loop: CASSPRLIQETQYF. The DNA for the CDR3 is TGTGCCAGCAGTCCTCGACTAATCCAAGAGACCCAGTACTTC.

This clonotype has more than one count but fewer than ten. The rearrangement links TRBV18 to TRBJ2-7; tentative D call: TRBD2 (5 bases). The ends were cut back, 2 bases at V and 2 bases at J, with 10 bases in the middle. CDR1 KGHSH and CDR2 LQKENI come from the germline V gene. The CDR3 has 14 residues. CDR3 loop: CASSPSDFTYEQYF. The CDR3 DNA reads TGTGCCAGCTCACCATCGGACTTTACCTACGAGCAGTACTTC.

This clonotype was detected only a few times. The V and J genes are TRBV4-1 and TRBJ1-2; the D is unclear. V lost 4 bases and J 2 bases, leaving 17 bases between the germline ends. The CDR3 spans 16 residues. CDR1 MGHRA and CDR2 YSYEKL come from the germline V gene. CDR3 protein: CASSLYSNHGNYGYTF. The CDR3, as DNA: TGCGCCAGCAGCCTCTATTCTAATCACGGCAACTATGGCTACACCTTC.

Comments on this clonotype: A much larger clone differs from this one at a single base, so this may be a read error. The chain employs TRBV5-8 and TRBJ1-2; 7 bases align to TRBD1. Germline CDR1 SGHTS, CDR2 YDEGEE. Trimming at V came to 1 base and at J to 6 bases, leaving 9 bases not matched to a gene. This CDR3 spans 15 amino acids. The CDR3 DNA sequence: TGTGCCAGCAGCTTGATGATAGGGGGCGGTCATGGCTACACCTTC. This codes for CASSLMIGGGHGYTF.

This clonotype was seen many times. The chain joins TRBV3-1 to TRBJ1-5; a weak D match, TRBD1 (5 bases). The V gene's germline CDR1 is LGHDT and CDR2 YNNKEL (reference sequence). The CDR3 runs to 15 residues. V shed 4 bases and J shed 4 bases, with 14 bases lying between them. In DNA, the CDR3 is TGTGCCAGCAGCCCCTACGGGGGGGGAAATCAGCCCCAGCATTTT. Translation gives CASSPYGGGNQPQHF.

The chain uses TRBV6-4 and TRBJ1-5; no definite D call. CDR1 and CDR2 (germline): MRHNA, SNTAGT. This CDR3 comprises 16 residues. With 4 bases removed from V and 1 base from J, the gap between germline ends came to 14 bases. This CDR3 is CASSVWSFTSNQPQHF. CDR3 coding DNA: TGTGCCAGCAGTGTCTGGTCCTTCACAAGCAATCAGCCCCAGCATTTT.

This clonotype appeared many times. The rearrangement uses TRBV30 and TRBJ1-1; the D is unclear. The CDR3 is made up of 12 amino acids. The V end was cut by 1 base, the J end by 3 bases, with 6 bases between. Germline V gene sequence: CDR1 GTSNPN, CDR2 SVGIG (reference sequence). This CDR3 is CAWSDSYTEAFF. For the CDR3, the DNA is TGTGCCTGGAGTGACAGCTACACTGAAGCTTTCTTT.

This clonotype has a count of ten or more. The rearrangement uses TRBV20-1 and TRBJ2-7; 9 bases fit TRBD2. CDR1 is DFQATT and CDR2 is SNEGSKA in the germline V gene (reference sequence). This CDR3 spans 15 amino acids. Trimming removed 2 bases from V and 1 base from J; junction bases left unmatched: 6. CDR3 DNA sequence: TGCAGTGCTAGATACTATCTAGCGGGATCCTACGAGCAGTACTTC. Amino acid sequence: CSARYYLAGSYEQYF.

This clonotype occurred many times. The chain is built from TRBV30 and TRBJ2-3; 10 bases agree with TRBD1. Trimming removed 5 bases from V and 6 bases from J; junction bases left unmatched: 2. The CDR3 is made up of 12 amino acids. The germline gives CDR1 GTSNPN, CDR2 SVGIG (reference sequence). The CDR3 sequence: CAWGTGVDTQYF. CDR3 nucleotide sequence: TGTGCCTGGGGGACAGGGGTTGATACGCAGTATTTT.

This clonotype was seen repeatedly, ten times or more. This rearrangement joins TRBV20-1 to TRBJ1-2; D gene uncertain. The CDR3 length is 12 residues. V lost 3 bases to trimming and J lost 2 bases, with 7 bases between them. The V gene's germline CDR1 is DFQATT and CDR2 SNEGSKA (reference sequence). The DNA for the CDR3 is TGCAGTGCTAGCATACAGAACTATGGCTACACCTTC. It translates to CSASIQNYGYTF.

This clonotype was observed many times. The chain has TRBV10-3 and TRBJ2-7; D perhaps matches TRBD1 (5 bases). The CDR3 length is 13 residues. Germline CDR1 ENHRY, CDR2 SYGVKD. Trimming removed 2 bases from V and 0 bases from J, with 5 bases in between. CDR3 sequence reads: CAISEDSSYEQYF. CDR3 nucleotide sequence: TGTGCCATCAGTGAGGACAGCTCCTACGAGCAGTACTTC.

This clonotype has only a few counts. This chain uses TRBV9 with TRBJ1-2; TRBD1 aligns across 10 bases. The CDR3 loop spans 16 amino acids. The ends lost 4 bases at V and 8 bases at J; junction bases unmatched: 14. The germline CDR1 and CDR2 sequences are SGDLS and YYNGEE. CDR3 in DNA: TGTGCCAGCAGCCCACGCCCCGTGGGGGACAGGGGAGGCTACACCTTC. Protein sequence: CASSPRPVGDRGGYTF. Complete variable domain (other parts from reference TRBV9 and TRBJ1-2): DSGVTQTPKHLITATGQRVTLRCSPRSGDLSVYWYQQSLDQGLQFLIQYYNGEERAKGNILERFSAQQFPDLHSELNLSSLELGDSALYFCASSPRPVGDRGGYTFGSGTRLTVV.

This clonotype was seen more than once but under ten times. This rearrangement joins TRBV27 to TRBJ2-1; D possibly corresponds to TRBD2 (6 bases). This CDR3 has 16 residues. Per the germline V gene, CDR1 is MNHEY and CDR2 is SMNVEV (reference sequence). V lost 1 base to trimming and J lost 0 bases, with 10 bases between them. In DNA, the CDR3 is TGTGCCAGCAGTTTATTGGGGGGAGGCTCCTACAATGAGCAGTTCTTC. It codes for CASSLLGGGSYNEQFF.

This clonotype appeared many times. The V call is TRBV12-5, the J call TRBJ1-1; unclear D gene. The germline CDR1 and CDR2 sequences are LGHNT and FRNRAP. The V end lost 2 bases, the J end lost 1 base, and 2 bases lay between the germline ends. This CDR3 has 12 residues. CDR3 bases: TGTGCTAGTGGTTTGCAGAACACTGAAGCTTTCTTT. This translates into CASGLQNTEAFF.

The CDR3 nucleotides read TGCAGTGCTAGACTGCACAGGGTTAAAGAGACCCAGTACTTC. It translates to CSARLHRVKETQYF. This sequence joins TRBV20-1 and TRBJ2-5; TRBD1 might be the D (6 bases). With 2 bases removed from V and 3 bases from J, the gap between germline ends came to 13 bases. The CDR3 contains 14 residues. Germline assignment: CDR1 DFQATT and CDR2 SNEGSKA (reference sequence).

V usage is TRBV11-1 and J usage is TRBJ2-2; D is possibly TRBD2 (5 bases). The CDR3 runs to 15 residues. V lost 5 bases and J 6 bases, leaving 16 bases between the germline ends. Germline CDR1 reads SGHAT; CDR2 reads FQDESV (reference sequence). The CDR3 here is CASSPNRVGAGELFF. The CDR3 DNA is TGTGCCAGCAGCCCGAATAGGGTGGGAGCCGGGGAGCTGTTTTTT.

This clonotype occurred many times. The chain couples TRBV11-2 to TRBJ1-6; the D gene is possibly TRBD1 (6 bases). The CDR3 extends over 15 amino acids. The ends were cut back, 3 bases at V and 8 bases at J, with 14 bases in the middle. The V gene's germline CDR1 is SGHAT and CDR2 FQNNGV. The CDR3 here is CASSFPQGVDSPLHF. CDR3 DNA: TGTGCCAGCAGCTTCCCACAGGGCGTTGATTCACCCCTCCACTTT.

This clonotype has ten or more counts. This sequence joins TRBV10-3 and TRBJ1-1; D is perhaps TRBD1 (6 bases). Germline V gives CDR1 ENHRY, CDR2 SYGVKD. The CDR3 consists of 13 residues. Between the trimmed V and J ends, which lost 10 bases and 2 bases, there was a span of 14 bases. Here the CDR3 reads CATSDRSNTEAFF. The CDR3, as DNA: TGTGCCACTTCGGACAGATCAAACACTGAAGCTTTCTTT.

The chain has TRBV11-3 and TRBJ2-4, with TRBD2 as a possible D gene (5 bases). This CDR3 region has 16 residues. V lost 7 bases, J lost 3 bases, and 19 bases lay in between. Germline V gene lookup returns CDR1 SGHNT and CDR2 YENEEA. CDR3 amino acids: CASTYSGGPVKNIQYF. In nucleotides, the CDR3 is TGTGCCAGCACCTACTCCGGCGGGCCGGTCAAAAACATTCAGTACTTC.